This TCR beta chain stems from a study of cytomegalovirus exposure and HLA in healthy donors. Overall study results and limits: Association with HLA alleles at 0.05 false discovery rate was found for roughly 17,000 TCR beta sequences in a later analysis. As confirmed in vitro, a few CMV-associated chains were specific for CMV antigens.

This clone was seen a few times. No antigen is known for it. The PCR used 60 Vbeta and 13 Jbeta primers. This table comes from immunoSEQ multiplex PCR, and its TCRdb copy is limited to in-frame clones, with some not included. The sample yields under 200,000 clones, around 85% seen once. Sequenced: PBMCs. The sequence derives from a man aged 18 to 30 in good health and CMV-seropositive.

The DNA of the CDR3 is TGTGCCAGCAGCCCTTTGACAGGGGGGGCCTATGGCTACACCTTC. This sequence encodes CASSPLTGGAYGYTF. This rearrangement joins TRBV7-3 to TRBJ1-2, with 9 bases identical to TRBD1. The CDR3 is made up of 15 amino acids. Germline CDR1 reads SGHTA; CDR2 reads FQGTGA. Trimming at V came to 5 bases and at J to 4 bases, leaving 8 bases not matched to a gene.